This T cell receptor (beta chain) was captured in a study of CD8 T cells in Susac syndrome. Reverse transcription of about 0.45 to 1 ug RNA used random hexamers. TCRdb re-called the immunoSEQ multiplex PCR reads with MiXCR, one entry per CDR3 protein. The top ten clones hold 0.25% to 0.4% of a sample with over 80,000 distinct CDR3 sequences, roughly 93% of them seen once. Germline trimming cut 5 bases from V and 5 bases from J; bases unmatched to any gene: 9. The CDR3 has 14 amino acids. Per the germline V gene, CDR1 is MNHNS and CDR2 is SASEGT. The chain employs TRBV6-1 and TRBJ2-7; 7 bases fit TRBD1. The sequenced sample consisted of CD8+ T cells from PBMCs. This TCR derives from a human donor in good health. The DNA of the CDR3 is TGTGCCAGCAGTCCTTTGACAGGGACGGACGAGCAGTACTTC. This encodes CASSPLTGTDEQYF.